The T cell receptor (beta chain) under discussion was sequenced for a study of T-cell memory formation after mild COVID-19. The CDR3 sequence is 16 residues long. Per the germline V gene, CDR1 is MGHRA and CDR2 is YSYEKL. The V segment lost 1 base and the J segment 3 bases; nucleotides outside the gene matches: 5. The table lists this clonotype with a few counts. TCRdb fed the 5' RACE reads into MiXCR, producing one record per CDR3 protein. This sample has about 190,000 distinct CDR3 sequences, with roughly 27% found just once. This chain joins TRBV4-1 and TRBJ2-1; 8 bases match TRBD2. Sequences were obtained from PBMCs or a T cell subset sorted from them (not recorded which). The receptor comes from an adult woman who had mild COVID-19 (a few samples of this study predate the infection). Cell type and time point are not known. The CDR3 DNA sequence: TGCGCCAGCAGCCAAGCGGGCGGGGGGAGCTACAATGAGCAGTTCTTC. This sequence encodes CASSQAGGGSYNEQFF.